This T cell receptor (beta chain) was documented in a study of vaccination effects on CD4 cells after COVID-19. Expansion of antigen-specific CD4+ T cells with viral peptide pools was carried out by the ViraFEST assay before sequencing. The authors isolated CD4+ T cells after less than eleven days of culture. All study participants received two doses of BNT162b2 or mRNA-1273 vaccine. Half-medium replacement with IL-2 medium occurred on days 3 and 7. Using immunoSEQ multiplex PCR, the repertoire was profiled, and TCRdb retains in-frame clones only, with some absent. The sample lists roughly 71,000 clones, roughly 80% occurring once. The CDR3 spans 16 residues. The V and J ends lost 3 bases and 2 bases respectively, with 14 bases between them. Per germline, CDR1 KGHDR and CDR2 SFDVKD. A remark on this clone: Its antigen is unidentified.

The gene calls are TRBV24-1 and TRBJ2-3; TRBD1 or TRBD2 may be the D gene (7 bases each). The receptor comes from a human donor who received a COVID-19 vaccine. The sequencing here drew on CD4+ T cells from PBMCs cultured with HCoV-OC43 spike peptides, taken after COVID-19 vaccination. Subset here: HCoV-OC43 spike overlapping peptide pool stimulation. Written as DNA, the CDR3 is TGTGCCACCAGTGATCAGGGGGGGACTTCCACAGATACGCAGTATTTT. This translates into CATSDQGGTSTDTQYF.